Shown below are 30 T cell receptor beta chains from a single sample sequenced in a study of blood T cell repertoires in COVID-19. Sequencing was performed with immunoSEQ multiplex PCR; in TCRdb, only in-frame clones are kept and a portion is missing. The sample gives approximately 200,000 clones, 70% to 90% of which show up once; less than 14% is in the top ten. The source material was PBMCs or T cells enriched from blood (not recorded which). The receptors here all came from a man in his thirties or forties who had recovered from COVID-19.

The genes are TRBV5-8 and TRBJ2-3, with 10 bases that match TRBD2. CDR1 and CDR2 (germline): SGHTS, YDEGEE. The ends lost 2 bases at V and 5 bases at J; junction bases unmatched: 2. The CDR3 covers 14 residues. CDR3 residues: CASSFIAGGDTQYF. CDR3 sequence (DNA): TGTGCCAGCAGCTTTATAGCGGGAGGAGATACGCAGTATTTT.

The chain links TRBV18 to TRBJ2-2, with 8 bases lining up with TRBD1. The V and J ends lost 6 bases and 1 base, in that order; junction bases with no gene match: 7. Germline CDR1 is KGHSH and CDR2 is LQKENI. The CDR3 is made up of 16 amino acids. This CDR3 reads CASSPPGTGNTGELFF. CDR3 DNA: TGTGCCAGCTCGCCTCCCGGGACAGGGAACACCGGGGAGCTGTTTTTT.

This clone came up once. The CDR3 protein is CASIWGPSTEAFF. The CDR3 region has the DNA TGTGCCAGTATTTGGGGCCCCAGCACTGAAGCTTTCTTT. This chain uses TRBV19 with TRBJ1-1, with D perhaps TRBD1 (5 bases). Germline lookup yields CDR1 LNHDA and CDR2 SQIVND (reference sequence). The germline V and J ends were trimmed by 7 bases and 4 bases, with 13 bases remaining between them. CDR3 size: 13 residues.

The genes are TRBV3-1 (or the pseudogene TRBV3-2) and TRBJ1-2; 8 positions match TRBD1. CDR3 size: 17 residues. CDR1 LGHDT and CDR2 YNNKEL come from the germline V gene (reference sequence). V was clipped by 4 bases and J by 1 base; unmatched bases: 11. The CDR3 region has the DNA TGTGCCAGCAGCCTAACCCCCGGGACAGGAATTAACTATGGCTACACCTTC. Protein product: CASSLTPGTGINYGYTF.

The chain has TRBV10-3 and TRBJ1-4, with 12 nucleotides matching TRBD1. Germline V gene lookup returns CDR1 ENHRY and CDR2 SYGVKD. Trimming cost V 5 bases and J 6 bases; bases outside gene matches: 7. The CDR3 extends over 16 amino acids. The chain's CDR3 is CAISPGQGAGDEKLFF. The DNA of the CDR3 is TGTGCCATCAGTCCGGGACAGGGGGCTGGGGATGAAAAACTGTTTTTT.

The chain couples TRBV28 to TRBJ2-5, with 7 bases matching TRBD1. CDR1 is MDHEN and CDR2 is SYDVKM in the germline V gene. This CDR3 has 15 residues. The J segment lost 2 bases and the V segment lost 4 bases, leaving 7 bases of the junction unmatched. CDR3 sequence reads: CASSSRQGLQETQYF. The CDR3, as DNA: TGTGCCAGCAGTTCGAGACAGGGATTGCAAGAGACCCAGTACTTC.

The DNA of the CDR3 is TGTGCCAGCAGTTTAAGTCATAGCGGGGGGGAGACCCAGTACTTC. Protein product: CASSLSHSGGETQYF. J is TRBJ2-5 and V is TRBV28, with 10 positions matching TRBD2. V dropped 2 bases and J dropped 5; count of bases not matched to a gene: 5. The germline gives CDR1 MDHEN, CDR2 SYDVKM. This CDR3 contains 15 residues.

This clone was found once. The V gene is TRBV24-1, the J gene TRBJ2-1; the D gene is possibly TRBD2 (5 bases). CDR1 and CDR2 (germline): KGHDR, SFDVKD. V lost 5 bases and J 9 bases, leaving 13 bases between the germline ends. CDR3 length equals 13 residues. CDR3 amino acids: CATSVSGRFEQFF. CDR3 DNA: TGTGCCACCAGTGTTTCGGGGAGATTTGAGCAGTTCTTC.

The V and J genes are TRBV4-3 and TRBJ1-6, with no clear D. V lost 0 bases, J lost 6 bases, and 6 bases lay in between. Germline assignment: CDR1 LGHNA and CDR2 YSLEER. This CDR3 has 14 residues. The CDR3 is CASSQDYSNSPLHF. The CDR3 coding sequence is TGCGCCAGCAGCCAAGATTATAGTAATTCACCCCTCCACTTT.

This clone was seen more than once but under ten times. The J gene is TRBJ1-5, the V gene TRBV30, with a tentative D call TRBD1 (5 bases). V was cut by 2 bases and J by 7 bases, with 15 bases left in between. Germline CDR1 reads GTSNPN; CDR2 reads SVGIG (reference sequence). The CDR3 length is 14 residues. CDR3 sequence (DNA): TGTGCCTGGAGTAGCGGGGGGATTCGGCAGCCCCAGCATTTT. This translates into CAWSSGGIRQPQHF.

This clone was picked up a small number of times. The rearrangement joins TRBV3-1 (or the pseudogene TRBV3-2) to TRBJ1-1; a weak D match, TRBD1 (6 bases). The V and J ends lost 3 bases and 5 bases respectively, with 7 bases between them. The CDR3 extends over 12 amino acids. Germline-derived CDR1 and CDR2 are LGHDT and YNNKEL (reference sequence). DNA for the CDR3: TGTGCCAGCAGCCAGACAGGTACTGAAGCTTTCTTT. Protein product: CASSQTGTEAFF.

V and J are TRBV7-9 and TRBJ1-2; D is uncertain. Per germline, CDR1 SEHNR and CDR2 FQNEAQ (reference sequence). V gave up 3 bases and J gave up 0 bases, with 11 bases separating them. CDR3 size: 15 residues. The CDR3 loop reads CASSFPGEANYGYTF. The CDR3 nucleotides read TGTGCCAGCAGCTTCCCCGGGGAAGCTAACTATGGCTACACCTTC.

The chain recombines TRBV7-2 with TRBJ1-1; the D gene is possibly TRBD1 (5 bases). Trimming cost V 4 bases and J 1 base, with 10 bases left between them. This CDR3 contains 14 residues. CDR1 and CDR2 (germline): SGHTA, FQGNSA. As DNA, the CDR3 is TGTGCCAGCAGCTATGGACATAAGAACACTGAAGCTTTCTTT. It codes for CASSYGHKNTEAFF. The whole variable domain, filled in from reference TRBV7-2 and TRBJ1-1, reads GAGVSQSPSNKVTEKGKDVELRCDPISGHTALYWYRQSLGQGLEFLIYFQGNSAPDKSGLPSDRFSAERTGGSVSTLTIQRTQQEDSAVYLCASSYGHKNTEAFFGQGTRLTVV.

The chain uses TRBV7-3 and TRBJ1-6; possibly TRBD1 for D (5 bases). The germline V gene encodes CDR1 SGHTA and CDR2 FQGTGA. Trimming pared 0 bases from V and 7 bases from J, leaving 7 bases between. The CDR3 is 14 amino acids. CDR3 sequence reads: CASSLTRTNSPLHF. For the CDR3, the DNA is TGTGCCAGCAGCTTAACCAGGACAAATTCACCCCTCCACTTT.

The chain has TRBV5-1 and TRBJ2-1; 10 nucleotides align to TRBD2. Germline V CDR1 and CDR2: SGHRS, YFSETQ. V was clipped by 2 bases and J by 6 bases; unmatched bases: 8. This CDR3 contains 16 residues. CDR3 DNA sequence: TGCGCCAGCAGCTTAAATCCTAGCGGGAGTAGCAATGAGCAGTTCTTC. Translated: CASSLNPSGSSNEQFF.

This chain connects TRBV7-3 to TRBJ1-1, with D perhaps matching TRBD1 (5 bases). Germline V gene lookup returns CDR1 SGHTA and CDR2 FQGTGA. The CDR3 sequence is 14 residues long. The ends were cut back, 2 bases at V and 6 bases at J, with 13 bases in the middle. CDR3 residues: CASSLAGGGAEAFF. The CDR3 DNA follows: TGTGCCAGCAGCTTAGCGGGTGGGGGGGCTGAAGCTTTCTTT.

The chain combines TRBV29-1 with TRBJ2-1; tentative D call: TRBD1 (6 bases). Germline V gene lookup returns CDR1 SQVTM and CDR2 ANQGSEA. V was shortened by 1 base and J by 6 bases, with 19 bases between the two germline ends. This CDR3 spans 16 amino acids. The CDR3 protein is CSVEVFDSTGLNEQFF. CDR3 bases: TGCAGCGTTGAAGTATTCGACAGCACAGGGCTCAATGAGCAGTTCTTC.

This clone was seen only a few times. The J gene is TRBJ1-6, the V gene TRBV9, with D maybe TRBD1 (5 bases). The V and J ends lost 3 bases and 6 bases respectively, with 10 bases between them. From germline, CDR1 is SGDLS and CDR2 YYNGEE. The CDR3 extends over 14 amino acids. CDR3 amino acids: CASSALTANSPLHF. In nucleotides, the CDR3 is TGTGCCAGCAGCGCCTTGACAGCTAATTCACCCCTCCACTTT.

This clone is a singleton in its sample. The DNA for the CDR3 is TGTGCCAGCAGTGAATGGGACAGCTCCTACGAGCAGTACTTC. Translated, it gives CASSEWDSSYEQYF. The chain uses TRBV25-1 and TRBJ2-7, with TRBD1 matching over 7 bases. The CDR3 is 14 amino acids. V lost 1 base, J lost 0 bases, and 0 bases stayed unmatched. Per the germline V gene, CDR1 is MGHDK and CDR2 is SYGVNS.

The chain uses TRBV6-5 and TRBJ1-3; D is possibly TRBD1 (5 bases). V was clipped by 2 bases and J by 7 bases, with 15 bases between them. CDR1 is MNHEY, CDR2 SVGAGI, per germline. This CDR3 is built from 15 residues. CDR3 in amino acids: CASSYDGDSLNTIYF. The CDR3 DNA sequence: TGTGCCAGCAGTTACGACGGGGACTCCCTTAACACCATATATTTT.

CDR3 protein: CAYGQIGEKLFF. In nucleotides, the CDR3 is TGTGCCTACGGACAGATTGGTGAAAAACTGTTTTTT. The rearrangement uses TRBV30 and TRBJ1-4, with D maybe TRBD1 (6 bases). CDR3 size: 12 residues. The V end lost 7 bases, the J end lost 7 bases, and 13 bases lay between the germline ends. Per germline, CDR1 GTSNPN and CDR2 SVGIG (reference sequence).

The genes are TRBV4-3 and TRBJ2-7; TRBD2 is a possible D gene (5 bases). This CDR3 is built from 16 residues. Trimming left V 0 bases short and J 9 bases short, with 21 bases between. Per the germline V gene, CDR1 is LGHNA and CDR2 is YSLEER. The CDR3 loop reads CASSQEWSSDSALQYF. CDR3 in DNA: TGCGCCAGCAGCCAAGAATGGTCTTCGGACTCTGCGTTGCAGTACTTC.

This rearrangement joins TRBV4-2 to TRBJ2-5; 9 bases line up with TRBD2. Germline V lookup: CDR1 LGHNA, CDR2 YNFKEQ. This CDR3 spans 17 amino acids. Germline trimming cut 0 bases from V and 5 bases from J; bases unmatched to any gene: 10. CDR3 sequence (DNA): TGTGCCAGCAGCCAAGATTTAAGGCTAGCGGGGCGTGAGACCCAGTACTTC. The encoded protein is CASSQDLRLAGRETQYF.

The chain combines TRBV10-3 with TRBJ2-2; TRBD1 matches 7 bases. J was trimmed by 2 bases and V by 4 bases; bases with no gene match: 10. Looked up from germline, CDR1 is ENHRY and CDR2 is SYGVKD. The CDR3 has 17 amino acids. The CDR3 here is CAISGQGSGINTGELFF. CDR3 bases: TGTGCCATCAGTGGACAGGGCAGTGGAATTAACACCGGGGAGCTGTTTTTT.

The chain links TRBV14 to TRBJ2-3; D not resolved. V lost 1 base and J lost 11, with 13 bases in between. The CDR3 runs 13 residues. Per germline, CDR1 SGHDN and CDR2 FVKESK. The CDR3 protein is CASSQVERSGQYF. DNA for the CDR3: TGTGCCAGCAGCCAAGTGGAAAGGTCGGGGCAGTATTTT.

Of note for this clone: A read error may account for a junction end that differs from germline. The chain joins TRBV7-9 to TRBJ2-1; 9 positions agree with TRBD1. Germline assignment: CDR1 SEHNR and CDR2 FQNEAQ (reference sequence). This CDR3 region has 14 residues. CDR3: CASRLGQGLEKEFF. The CDR3 region has the DNA TGTGCAAGCAGGCTTGGACAGGGGCTCGAAAAGGAGTTCTTC.

V usage is TRBV10-2 and J usage is TRBJ1-3, with D possibly matching TRBD1 (5 bases). V lost 4 bases and J 4 bases, leaving 14 bases between the germline ends. Germline CDR1 and CDR2: WSHSY and SAAADI. There are 15 residues in the CDR3. The CDR3 DNA sequence: TGCGCCAGCAGTGGGGGGGACTGGGGCGGAAACACCATATATTTT. Its protein is CASSGGDWGGNTIYF.

In this sample, this clone turned up once. The chain is built from TRBV7-9 and TRBJ1-1, with 8 bases aligning to TRBD1. The CDR3 loop spans 15 amino acids. From germline, CDR1 is SEHNR and CDR2 FQNEAQ (reference sequence). The junction had 5 bases not matched to a gene; V was cut back by 5 bases and J by 0 bases. The CDR3, as DNA: TGTGCCAGCAGCACAGACAGGGGAGTGAACACTGAAGCTTTCTTT. Its protein is CASSTDRGVNTEAFF. The variable domain in full, with the rest retrieved from reference TRBV7-9 and TRBJ1-1, is DTGVSQNPRHKITKRGQNVTFRCDPISEHNRLYWYRQTLGQGPEFLTYFQNEAQLEKSRLLSDRFSAERPKGSFSTLEIQRTEQGDSAMYLCASSTDRGVNTEAFFGQGTRLTVV.

The CDR3 spells CASSLNAGSSYNEQFF. The CDR3, as DNA: TGTGCCAGCAGCTTAAACGCGGGGAGCTCCTACAATGAGCAGTTCTTC. This chain links TRBV7-3 with TRBJ2-1; TRBD2 might be the D (6 bases). Trimming removed 1 base from V and 0 bases from J, with 10 bases in between. The germline gives CDR1 SGHTA, CDR2 FQGTGA. This CDR3 contains 16 residues.

This chain uses TRBV28 with TRBJ2-1; 12 positions agree with TRBD2. Trimming at V came to 4 bases and at J to 2 bases, leaving 9 bases not matched to a gene. Germline V CDR1 and CDR2: MDHEN, SYDVKM. The CDR3 has 18 amino acids. CDR3 protein: CASSSMIGLAGTYNEQFF. The DNA of the CDR3 is TGTGCCAGCAGTTCTATGATCGGACTAGCGGGAACCTACAATGAGCAGTTCTTC.